The 16 T cell receptor beta chains in this list originate from one sample, sequenced in a study of blood T cell repertoires in COVID-19. Clones were sequenced by immunoSEQ multiplex PCR, and TCRdb holds only the in-frame ones, with some missing. The sample includes 160,000 or so clones, 80% to 90% of them seen just once. The specimen was PBMCs or T cells enriched from blood (not recorded which). The receptors stem from a man in his fifties who had recovered from COVID-19.

The CDR3 is CASRGRGLVNTEAFF. Here the CDR3 DNA reads TGTGCCAGCCGGGGCAGGGGATTGGTGAACACTGAAGCTTTCTTT. The chain carries TRBV27 and TRBJ1-1; D is possibly TRBD1 (6 bases). This CDR3 spans 15 amino acids. Trimming pared 8 bases from V and 0 bases from J, leaving 16 bases between. CDR1 is MNHEY and CDR2 is SMNVEV in the germline V gene (reference sequence).

J is TRBJ2-5 and V is TRBV5-4; 9 nucleotides align to TRBD2. CDR3 length equals 15 residues. The germline V gene has CDR1 SGHNT and CDR2 YYREEE (reference sequence). The V segment lost 3 bases and the J segment 5 bases; nucleotides outside the gene matches: 8. The CDR3 nucleotides are TGTGCCAGCAGCTCCAGACTAGCGGTGCGGGAGACCCAGTACTTC. It translates to CASSSRLAVRETQYF.

The V gene is TRBV5-1, the J gene TRBJ2-3, with D possibly TRBD1 on 6 matching bases. V was trimmed by 2 bases and J by 3 bases, leaving 16 bases between them. Germline CDR1 and CDR2: SGHRS and YFSETQ. The CDR3 has 16 amino acids. Here the CDR3 DNA reads TGCGCCAGCAGCTTCGACGTCCCAAGGGGGACAGATACGCAGTATTTT. Amino acid sequence: CASSFDVPRGTDTQYF.

The chain joins TRBV28 to TRBJ2-2, with 8 bases identical to TRBD2. Per germline, CDR1 MDHEN and CDR2 SYDVKM. The trim removed 6 bases at V and 5 bases at J, leaving 5 bases unmatched. The CDR3 is made up of 14 amino acids. The CDR3 protein is CASRSGGLTGELFF. Written as DNA, the CDR3 is TGTGCCAGCAGAAGCGGGGGTTTAACCGGGGAGCTGTTTTTT.

This chain connects TRBV27 to TRBJ2-3; TRBD1 matches 10 bases. The ends lost 4 bases at V and 3 bases at J; junction bases unmatched: 7. CDR3 length equals 16 residues. CDR1 is MNHEY, CDR2 SMNVEV, per germline (reference sequence). This chain's CDR3 is CASSSIGTGATDTQYF. CDR3 sequence (DNA): TGTGCCAGCAGTTCTATTGGGACAGGGGCGACAGATACGCAGTATTTT.

This clone came up many times. This chain links TRBV27 with TRBJ1-2; 8 bases map to TRBD1. V shed 5 bases, J shed 4 bases, and the junction held 6 bases outside the gene matches. Germline assignment: CDR1 MNHEY and CDR2 SMNVEV (reference sequence). This CDR3 has 14 amino acids. CDR3: CASSPQDRVYGYTF. CDR3 DNA sequence: TGTGCCAGCAGTCCGCAGGACAGGGTCTATGGCTACACCTTC.

This clone was picked up one time. The gene calls are TRBV6-5 and TRBJ1-1; possible D gene TRBD1, 6 bases. Trimming removed 6 bases from V and 4 bases from J, with 18 bases in between. Germline CDR1 and CDR2: MNHEY and SVGAGI. The CDR3 is 15 residues long. CDR3 nucleotides: TGTGCCAGCAGCCTCGGACAGATTCCGAGCACTGAAGCTTTCTTT. Protein: CASSLGQIPSTEAFF.

The gene calls are TRBV5-1 and TRBJ1-1; tentative D call: TRBD1 (6 bases). Deletions cut 0 bases from V and 5 bases from J, with 8 bases between. This CDR3 is 13 amino acids long. From germline, CDR1 is SGHRS and CDR2 YFSETQ. This CDR3 is CASSLEGETEAFF. For the CDR3, the DNA is TGCGCCAGCAGCTTGGAGGGGGAAACTGAAGCTTTCTTT.

As for this clone: Within the sample, other DNA sequences also encode this same CDR3. CDR3 loop: CASSLGQGLAKNIQYF. CDR3 bases: TGTGCCAGCAGCTTAGGACAGGGGTTAGCCAAAAACATTCAGTACTTC. The gene calls are TRBV11-2 and TRBJ2-4, with TRBD1 identical over 8 bases. Germline CDR1 reads SGHAT; CDR2 reads FQNNGV. J was trimmed by 0 bases and V by 1 base; bases with no gene match: 2. The CDR3 length is 16 residues. Using reference TRBV11-2 and TRBJ2-4 for the parts outside the CDR3, the full variable domain is EAGVAQSPRYKIIEKRQSVAFWCNPISGHATLYWYQQILGQGPKLLIQFQNNGVVDDSQLPKDRFSAERLKGVDSTLKIQPAKLEDSAVYLCASSLGQGLAKNIQYFGAGTRLSVL.

The CDR3: CSAEHELNTEAFF. DNA for the CDR3: TGCAGCGCCGAACACGAATTGAACACTGAAGCTTTCTTT. The chain couples TRBV29-1 to TRBJ1-1; unclear D gene. This CDR3 spans 13 amino acids. V lost 7 bases to trimming and J lost 0 bases, with 12 bases between them. Germline V gene data show CDR1 as SQVTM and CDR2 as ANQGSEA.

The V gene is TRBV27, the J gene TRBJ2-5; TRBD2 matches 10 bases. CDR1 is MNHEY and CDR2 is SMNVEV in the germline V gene (reference sequence). Unmatched junction bases numbered 10, after V lost 8 bases and J lost 4 bases. The CDR3 covers 15 residues. The CDR3 is CASALLAGTVETQYF. In nucleotides, the CDR3 is TGTGCCAGCGCCTTACTAGCGGGGACCGTAGAGACCCAGTACTTC.

V is TRBV9 and J is TRBJ2-4, with a possible D match to TRBD1 (5 bases). V lost 3 bases to trimming and J lost 1 base, with 5 bases between them. The germline V gene has CDR1 SGDLS and CDR2 YYNGEE. This CDR3 has 13 residues. DNA of the CDR3: TGTGCCAGCAGCGAGGGGGCCAAAAACATTCAGTACTTC. Protein sequence: CASSEGAKNIQYF.

The chain has TRBV20-1 and TRBJ2-7; D is perhaps TRBD1 (8 bases). The CDR3 runs 15 residues. Trimming pared 3 bases from V and 0 bases from J, leaving 15 bases between. CDR1 is DFQATT, CDR2 SNEGSKA, per germline (reference sequence). CDR3 sequence (DNA): TGCAGTGCTAGTGACACAGGGGGGGTCTCCTACGAGCAGTACTTC. It specifies CSASDTGGVSYEQYF.

This rearrangement joins TRBV15 to TRBJ2-7; TRBD1 matches 9 bases. V lost 1 base, J lost 6 bases, and 4 bases stayed unmatched. Germline values: CDR1 LNHNV, CDR2 YYDKDF (reference sequence). The CDR3 length is 14 residues. The CDR3 DNA is TGTGCCACCAGCAGAGCTGGGACAGGGCTCGAGCAGTACTTC. Its protein is CATSRAGTGLEQYF.

The chain joins TRBV29-1 to TRBJ1-2, with D perhaps TRBD1 (5 bases). Germline-derived CDR1 and CDR2 are SQVTM and ANQGSEA. The CDR3 is 15 residues long. Trimming removed 2 bases from V and 2 bases from J, with 15 bases in between. CDR3 in DNA: TGCAGCGTTGAACAGTCACAGGCGACAAACTATGGCTACACCTTC. This codes for CSVEQSQATNYGYTF. Combining the CDR3 with reference TRBV29-1 and TRBJ1-2 gives the whole variable domain SAVISQKPSRDICQRGTSLTIQCQVDSQVTMMFWYRQQPGQSLTLIATANQGSEATYESGFVIDKFPISRPNLTFSTLTVSNMSPEDSSIYLCSVEQSQATNYGYTFGSGTRLTVV.

Here the CDR3 DNA reads TGTGCCAGCACCTCCCTTGGGGGGAAAGGGGTTAGGAGTTACGAGCAGTACTTC. Translation: CASTSLGGKGVRSYEQYF. The chain is built from TRBV28 and TRBJ2-7, with D possibly TRBD2 on 6 matching bases. Trimming left V 7 bases short and J 4 bases short, with 29 bases between. This CDR3 region has 18 residues. CDR1 MDHEN and CDR2 SYDVKM come from the germline V gene. Together with reference TRBV28 and TRBJ2-7, the CDR3 gives the full variable domain: DVKVTQSSRYLVKRTGEKVFLECVQDMDHENMFWYRQDPGLGLRLIYFSYDVKMKEKGDIPEGYSVSREKKERFSLILESASTNQTSMYLCASTSLGGKGVRSYEQYFGPGTRLTVT.